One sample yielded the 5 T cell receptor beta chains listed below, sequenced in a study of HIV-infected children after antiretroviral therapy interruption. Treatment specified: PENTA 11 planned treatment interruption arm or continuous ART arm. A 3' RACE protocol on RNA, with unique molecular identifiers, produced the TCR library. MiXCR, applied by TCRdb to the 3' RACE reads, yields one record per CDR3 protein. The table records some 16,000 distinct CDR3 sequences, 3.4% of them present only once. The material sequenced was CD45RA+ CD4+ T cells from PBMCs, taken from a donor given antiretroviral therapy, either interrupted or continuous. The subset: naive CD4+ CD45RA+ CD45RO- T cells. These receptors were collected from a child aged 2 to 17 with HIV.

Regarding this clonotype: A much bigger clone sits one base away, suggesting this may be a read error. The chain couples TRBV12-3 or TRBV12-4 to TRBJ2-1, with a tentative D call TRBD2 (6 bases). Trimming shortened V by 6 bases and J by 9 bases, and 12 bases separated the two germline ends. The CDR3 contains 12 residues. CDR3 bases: TGTGCCAGCAGCAACGTCGGGGGTGAGCAGTTCTTC. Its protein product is CASSNVGGEQFF.

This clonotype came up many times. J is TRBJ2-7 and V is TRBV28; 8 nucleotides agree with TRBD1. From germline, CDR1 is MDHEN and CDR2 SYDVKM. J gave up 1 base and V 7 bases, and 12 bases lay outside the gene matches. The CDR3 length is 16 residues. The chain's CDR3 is CASTKPTRDRSYEQYF. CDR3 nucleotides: TGTGCCAGCACCAAACCGACCCGGGACAGGTCCTACGAGCAGTACTTC.

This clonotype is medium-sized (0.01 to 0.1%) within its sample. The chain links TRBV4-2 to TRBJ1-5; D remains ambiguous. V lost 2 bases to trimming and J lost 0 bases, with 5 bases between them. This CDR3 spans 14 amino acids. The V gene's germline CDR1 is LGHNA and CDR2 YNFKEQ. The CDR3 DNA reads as TGTGCCAGCAGCCAACAGAATAGCAATCAGCCCCAGCATTTT. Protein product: CASSQQNSNQPQHF.

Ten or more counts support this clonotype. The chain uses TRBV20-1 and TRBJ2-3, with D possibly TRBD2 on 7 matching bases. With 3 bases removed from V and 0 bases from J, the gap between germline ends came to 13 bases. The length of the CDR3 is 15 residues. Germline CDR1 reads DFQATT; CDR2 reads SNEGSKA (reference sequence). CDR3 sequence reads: CSASSRGASTDTQYF. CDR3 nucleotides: TGCAGTGCTAGTAGCCGGGGGGCTAGCACAGATACGCAGTATTTT.

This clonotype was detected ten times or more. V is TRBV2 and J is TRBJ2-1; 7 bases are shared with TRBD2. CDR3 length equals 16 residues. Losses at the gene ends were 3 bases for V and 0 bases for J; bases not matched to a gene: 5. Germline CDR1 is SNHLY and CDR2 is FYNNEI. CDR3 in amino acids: CASSEGRGISYNEQFF. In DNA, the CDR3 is TGTGCCAGCAGTGAGGGGAGGGGCATCTCCTACAATGAGCAGTTCTTC.